The clone carrying this TCR beta chain was seen only a few times. Its antigen remains unidentified. The junction does not match germline at one end; this may be a read error. The V gene's germline CDR1 is SGHRS and CDR2 YFSETQ. The length of the CDR3 is 17 residues. Using its own MiXCR run on the 5' RACE reads, TCRdb lists one record per CDR3 protein. The repertoire includes 280,000 or so distinct CDR3 sequences, 8% to 9% of them detected once, and approximately 2.1% sits in the top ten. The data were obtained in a study of identical twins. Study-level findings and limits: When twins shared out-of-frame alpha sequences, those sequences had excess low generation probability. Invariant MAIT and iNKT cells are populations that could partly confound zero-insertion analyses. For monozygotic twins, models underestimated out-of-frame TCR alpha sharing.

The sample also formed part of further work on yellow fever vaccine responses in identical twins. That source reports: As reported, the vaccine T cell response of twins seemed partly convergent and partly personalized.

The chain uses TRBV5-1 and TRBJ2-5, with D hard to call. The sample comprised memory (CD45RO+) T cells sorted from blood. This receptor was obtained from a young woman in good health. For the CDR3, the DNA is TGCGCCAGCACCTTGTGGGTCACCCCGAACCGACAAGAGACCCAGTACTTC. Translated, it gives CASTLWVTPNRQETQYF.